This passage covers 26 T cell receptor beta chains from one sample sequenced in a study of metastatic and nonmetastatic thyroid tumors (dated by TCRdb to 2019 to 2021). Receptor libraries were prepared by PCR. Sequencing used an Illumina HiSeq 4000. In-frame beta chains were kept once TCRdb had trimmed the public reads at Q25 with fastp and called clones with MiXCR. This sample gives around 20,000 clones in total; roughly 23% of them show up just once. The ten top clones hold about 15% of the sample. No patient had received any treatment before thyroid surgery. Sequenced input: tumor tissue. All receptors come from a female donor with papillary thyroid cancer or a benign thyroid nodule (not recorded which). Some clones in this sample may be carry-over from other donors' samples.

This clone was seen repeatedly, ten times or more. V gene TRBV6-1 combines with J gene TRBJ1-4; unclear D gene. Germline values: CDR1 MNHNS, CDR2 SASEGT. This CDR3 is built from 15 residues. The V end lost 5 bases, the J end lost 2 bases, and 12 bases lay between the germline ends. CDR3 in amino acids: CASSPRRATNEKLFF. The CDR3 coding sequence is TGTGCCAGCAGTCCTCGACGTGCGACTAATGAAAAACTGTTTTTT.

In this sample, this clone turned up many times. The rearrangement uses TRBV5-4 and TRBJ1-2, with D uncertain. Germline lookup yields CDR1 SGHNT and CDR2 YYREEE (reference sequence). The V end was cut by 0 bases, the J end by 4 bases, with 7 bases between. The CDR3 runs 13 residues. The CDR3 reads CASSLERSYGYTF. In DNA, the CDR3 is TGTGCCAGCAGCTTGGAGAGGTCCTATGGCTACACCTTC.

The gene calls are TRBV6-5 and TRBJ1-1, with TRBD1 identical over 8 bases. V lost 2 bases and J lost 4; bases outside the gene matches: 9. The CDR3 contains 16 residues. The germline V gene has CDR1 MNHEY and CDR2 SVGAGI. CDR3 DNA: TGTGCCAGCAGTTACCAGAGGACAGGGATGGTCACTGAAGCTTTCTTT. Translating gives CASSYQRTGMVTEAFF.

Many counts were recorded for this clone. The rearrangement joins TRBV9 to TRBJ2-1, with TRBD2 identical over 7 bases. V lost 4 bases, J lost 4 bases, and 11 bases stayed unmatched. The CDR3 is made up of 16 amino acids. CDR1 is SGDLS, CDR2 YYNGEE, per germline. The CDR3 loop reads CASSKRVAGHYNEQFF. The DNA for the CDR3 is TGTGCCAGCAGCAAACGAGTAGCGGGTCATTACAATGAGCAGTTCTTC.

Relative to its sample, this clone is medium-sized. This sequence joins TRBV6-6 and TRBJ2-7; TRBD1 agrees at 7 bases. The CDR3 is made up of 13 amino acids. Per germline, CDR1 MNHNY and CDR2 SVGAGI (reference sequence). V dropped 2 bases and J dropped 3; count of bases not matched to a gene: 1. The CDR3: CASSYGTDYEQYF. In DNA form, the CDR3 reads TGTGCCAGCAGTTACGGGACAGACTACGAGCAGTACTTC.

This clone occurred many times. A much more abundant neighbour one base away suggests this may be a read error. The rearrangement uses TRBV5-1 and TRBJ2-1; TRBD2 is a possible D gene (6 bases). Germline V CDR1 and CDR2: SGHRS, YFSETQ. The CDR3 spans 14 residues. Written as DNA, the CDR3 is TGCGCCAGCAGCTTAGGAGCGGGTCACAATGGGCAGTTCTTC. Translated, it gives CASSLGAGHNGQFF.

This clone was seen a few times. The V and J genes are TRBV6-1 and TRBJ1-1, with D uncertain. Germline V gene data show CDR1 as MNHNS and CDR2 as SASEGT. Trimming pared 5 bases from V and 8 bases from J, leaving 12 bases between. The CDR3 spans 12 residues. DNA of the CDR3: TGTGCCAGCAGTTCGGCCAGCAGGGAAGCTTTCTTT. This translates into CASSSASREAFF.

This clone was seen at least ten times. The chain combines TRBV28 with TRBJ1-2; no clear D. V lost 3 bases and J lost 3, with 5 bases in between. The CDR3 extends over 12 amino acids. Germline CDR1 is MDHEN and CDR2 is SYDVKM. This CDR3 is CASSLDYYGYTF. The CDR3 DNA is TGTGCCAGCAGTTTGGATTACTATGGCTACACCTTC.

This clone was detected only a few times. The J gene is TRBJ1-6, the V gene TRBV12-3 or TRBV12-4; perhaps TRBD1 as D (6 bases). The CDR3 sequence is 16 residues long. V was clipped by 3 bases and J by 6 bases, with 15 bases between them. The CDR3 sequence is CASSLGGLGFNSPLHF. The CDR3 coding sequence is TGTGCCAGCAGTTTGGGGGGCCTAGGGTTTAATTCACCCCTCCACTTT.

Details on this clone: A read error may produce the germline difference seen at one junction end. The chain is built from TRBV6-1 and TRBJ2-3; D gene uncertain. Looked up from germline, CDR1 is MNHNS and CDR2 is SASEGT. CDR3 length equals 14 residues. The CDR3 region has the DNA TGTGCCAGCAGTGAAGCGCCGAGCAAAGATACGCAGTATTTT. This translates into CASSEAPSKDTQYF.

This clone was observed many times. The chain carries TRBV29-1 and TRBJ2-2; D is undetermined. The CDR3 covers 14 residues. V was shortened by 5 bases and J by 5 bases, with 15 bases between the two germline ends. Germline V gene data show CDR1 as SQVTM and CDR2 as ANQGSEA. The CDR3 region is CSVLDPNPTGELFF. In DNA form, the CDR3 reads TGCAGCGTTCTCGACCCTAACCCTACCGGGGAGCTGTTTTTT.

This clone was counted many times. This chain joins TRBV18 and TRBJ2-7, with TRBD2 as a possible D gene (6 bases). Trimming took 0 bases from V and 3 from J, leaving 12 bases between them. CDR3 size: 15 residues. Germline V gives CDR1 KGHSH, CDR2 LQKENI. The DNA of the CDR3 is TGTGCCAGCTCACCACCCGCTAGCGCGTTCTACGAGCAGTACTTC. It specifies CASSPPASAFYEQYF.

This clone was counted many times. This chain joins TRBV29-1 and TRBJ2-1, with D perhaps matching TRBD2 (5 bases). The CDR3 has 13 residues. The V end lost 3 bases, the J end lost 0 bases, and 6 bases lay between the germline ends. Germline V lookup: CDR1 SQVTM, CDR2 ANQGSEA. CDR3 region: CSVEGSSYNEQFF. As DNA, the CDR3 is TGCAGCGTTGAGGGGAGCTCCTACAATGAGCAGTTCTTC.

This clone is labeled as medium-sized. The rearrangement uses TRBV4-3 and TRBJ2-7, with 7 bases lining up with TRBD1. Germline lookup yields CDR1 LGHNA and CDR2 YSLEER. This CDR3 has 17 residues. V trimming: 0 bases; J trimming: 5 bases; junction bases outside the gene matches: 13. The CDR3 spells CASSQDSFGDSFNEQYF. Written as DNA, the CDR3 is TGCGCCAGCAGCCAAGATTCTTTCGGGGACAGTTTTAACGAGCAGTACTTC.

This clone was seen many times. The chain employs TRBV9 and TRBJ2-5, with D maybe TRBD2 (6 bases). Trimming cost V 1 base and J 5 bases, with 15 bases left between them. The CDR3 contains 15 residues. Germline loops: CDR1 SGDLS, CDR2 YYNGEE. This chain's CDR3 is CASSVNKGGGETQYF. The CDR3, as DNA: TGTGCCAGCAGCGTAAATAAGGGAGGAGGGGAGACCCAGTACTTC.

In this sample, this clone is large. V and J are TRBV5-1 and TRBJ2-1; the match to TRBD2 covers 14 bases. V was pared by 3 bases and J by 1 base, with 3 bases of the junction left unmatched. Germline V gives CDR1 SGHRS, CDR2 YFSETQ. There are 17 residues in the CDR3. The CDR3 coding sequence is TGCGCCAGCAGCTGGACTAGCGGGAGGTTTTCCTACAATGAGCAGTTCTTC. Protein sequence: CASSWTSGRFSYNEQFF.

CDR3 nucleotide sequence: TGCAGTGCTAGAGACACAGGGTTCACAGATACGCAGTATTTT. This gives the protein CSARDTGFTDTQYF. This rearrangement joins TRBV20-1 to TRBJ2-3, with D perhaps TRBD1 (6 bases). V was shortened by 0 bases and J by 2 bases, with 9 bases between the two germline ends. This CDR3 region has 14 residues. The germline V gene has CDR1 DFQATT and CDR2 SNEGSKA (reference sequence).

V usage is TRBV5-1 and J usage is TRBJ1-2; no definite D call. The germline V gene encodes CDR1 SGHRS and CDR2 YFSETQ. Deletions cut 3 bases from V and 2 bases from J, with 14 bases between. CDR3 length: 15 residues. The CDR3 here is CASSSTEAANYGYTF. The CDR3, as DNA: TGCGCCAGCAGCTCTACTGAGGCAGCGAACTATGGCTACACCTTC.

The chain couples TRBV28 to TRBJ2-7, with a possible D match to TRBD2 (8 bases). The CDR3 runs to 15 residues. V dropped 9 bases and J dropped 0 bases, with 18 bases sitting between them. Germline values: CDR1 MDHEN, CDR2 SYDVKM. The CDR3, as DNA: TGTGCCAGTCAGGGGGTAGCGGGACGCTCCTACGAGCAGTACTTC. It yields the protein CASQGVAGRSYEQYF.

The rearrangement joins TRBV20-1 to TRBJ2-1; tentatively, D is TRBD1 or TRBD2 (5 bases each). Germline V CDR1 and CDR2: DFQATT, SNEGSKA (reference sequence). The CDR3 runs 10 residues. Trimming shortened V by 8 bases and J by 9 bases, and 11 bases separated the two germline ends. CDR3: CSFWDAEQFF. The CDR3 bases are TGCAGTTTTTGGGACGCTGAGCAGTTCTTC.

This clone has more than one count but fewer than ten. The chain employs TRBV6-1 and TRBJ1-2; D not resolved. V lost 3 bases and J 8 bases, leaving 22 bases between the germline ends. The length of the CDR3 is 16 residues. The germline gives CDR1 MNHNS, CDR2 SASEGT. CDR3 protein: CASSDPPQSAKGGYTF. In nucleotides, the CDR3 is TGTGCCAGCAGTGATCCGCCCCAATCAGCTAAAGGGGGCTACACCTTC.

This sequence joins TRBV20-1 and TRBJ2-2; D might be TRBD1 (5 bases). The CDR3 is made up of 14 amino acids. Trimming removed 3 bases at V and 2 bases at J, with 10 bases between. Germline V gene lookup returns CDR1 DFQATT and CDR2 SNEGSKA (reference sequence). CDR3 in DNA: TGCAGTGCTAGTCCGACAGTCAACACCGGGGAGCTGTTTTTT. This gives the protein CSASPTVNTGELFF.

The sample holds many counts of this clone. CDR3 in DNA: TGTGCCAGCAGCTCCGGGACAGGGGATGGCTACACCTTC. Its translation is CASSSGTGDGYTF. The chain is built from TRBV7-3 and TRBJ1-2; the match to TRBD1 covers 10 bases. This CDR3 has 13 residues. Germline V gene sequence: CDR1 SGHTA, CDR2 FQGTGA. With 4 bases clipped from V and 6 bases from J, the junction kept 2 bases outside the gene matches.

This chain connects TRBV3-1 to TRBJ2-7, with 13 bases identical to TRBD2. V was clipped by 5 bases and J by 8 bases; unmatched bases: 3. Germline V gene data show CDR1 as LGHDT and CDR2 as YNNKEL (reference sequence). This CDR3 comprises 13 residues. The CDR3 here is CASSFGTSGKQYF. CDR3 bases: TGTGCCAGCAGCTTCGGGACTAGCGGGAAGCAGTACTTC.

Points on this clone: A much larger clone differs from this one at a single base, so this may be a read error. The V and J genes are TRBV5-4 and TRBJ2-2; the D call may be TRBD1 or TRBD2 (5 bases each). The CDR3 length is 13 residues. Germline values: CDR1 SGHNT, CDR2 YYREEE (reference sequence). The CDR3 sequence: CASSSGHTGDLFF. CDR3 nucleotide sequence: TGTGCCAGCAGCAGTGGACACACCGGGGATCTGTTTTTT.

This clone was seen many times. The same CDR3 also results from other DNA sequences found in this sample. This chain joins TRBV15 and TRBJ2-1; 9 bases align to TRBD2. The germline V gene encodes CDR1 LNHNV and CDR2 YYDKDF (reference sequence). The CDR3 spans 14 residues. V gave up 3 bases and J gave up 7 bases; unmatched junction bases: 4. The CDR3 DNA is TGTGCCACCAGCAGGGTTAGCGGGGGTAATGAGCAGTTCTTC. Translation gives CATSRVSGGNEQFF.